These 14 T cell receptor beta chains were sequenced from one sample in a study of T cell responses to AZD1222 COVID-19 vaccine. Sequenced by immunoSEQ multiplex PCR; TCRdb stores in-frame clones only, minus some. The sample holds about 140,000 clones, about 91% seen once. The sequenced sample was peripheral blood, obtained on day 0 of AZD1222 vaccination. The receptors stem from an adult in good health.

This sequence joins TRBV10-1 and TRBJ1-1, with D possibly being TRBD1 (5 bases). This CDR3 comprises 11 residues. Germline V lookup: CDR1 WNHNN, CDR2 SYGVQD (reference sequence). The ends were cut back, 3 bases at V and 10 bases at J, with 9 bases in the middle. DNA for the CDR3: TGCGCCAGCAGTGAAAACGGGGCAGCTTTCTTT. Residues: CASSENGAAFF.

This rearrangement joins TRBV5-5 to TRBJ1-2; the D is unclear. Deletions cut 2 bases from V and 4 bases from J, with 15 bases between. Germline V gene sequence: CDR1 SGHKS, CDR2 YYEKEE (reference sequence). This CDR3 is 15 amino acids long. The CDR3 is CASSLGSSYLYGYTF. CDR3 DNA sequence: TGTGCCAGCAGCTTAGGGTCCTCATACCTCTATGGCTACACCTTC.

The V and J genes are TRBV27 and TRBJ1-2; perhaps TRBD1 as D (6 bases). Germline V gives CDR1 MNHEY, CDR2 SMNVEV (reference sequence). This CDR3 has 11 residues. The V end was cut by 6 bases, the J end by 6 bases, with 8 bases between. The CDR3 sequence is CASRQGHGYTF. CDR3 coding DNA: TGTGCCAGCAGACAGGGTCATGGCTACACCTTC.

The chain uses TRBV23-1 and TRBJ1-2; D not certain. TRBV23-1 is identified as an open reading frame with a role that is uncertain. The V and J ends lost 3 bases and 3 bases respectively, with 14 bases between them. The CDR3 length is 15 residues. The CDR3 region has the DNA TGCGCCAGCAGTCACAGCAGGATAGCTTACTATGGCTACACCTTC. Protein: CASSHSRIAYYGYTF.

The CDR3 protein is CASSPGTSGDYEQYF. CDR3 coding DNA: TGTGCCAGCAGCCCCGGGACTAGCGGCGACTACGAGCAGTACTTC. This chain joins TRBV28 and TRBJ2-7; 11 bases map to TRBD2. Germline loops: CDR1 MDHEN, CDR2 SYDVKM. Trimming removed 6 bases from V and 3 bases from J; junction bases left unmatched: 7. This CDR3 has 15 residues.

The chain recombines TRBV14 with TRBJ2-7; D is perhaps TRBD1 or TRBD2 (6 bases each). The V gene lost 6 bases and the J gene lost 13 bases, with 19 bases spanning the gap. CDR3 length: 12 residues. Germline CDR1 and CDR2: SGHDN and FVKESK. CDR3 DNA: TGTGCCAGCAGTCGCACAGGGTCGACTAGTTACTTC. Its translation: CASSRTGSTSYF.

Remarks on this clone: The germline gene is not matched at one end of the junction; a read error may be the cause. V usage is TRBV2 and J usage is TRBJ1-5; the match to TRBD1 covers 10 bases. The CDR3 sequence is 14 residues long. CDR1 is SNHLY, CDR2 FYNNEI, per germline. As DNA, the CDR3 is TGTGCCAGCAGGGAAGGACAGGGGGGTCAGCCCCAGCATTTT. It encodes CASREGQGGQPQHF.

V usage is TRBV29-1 and J usage is TRBJ2-1; the D is unclear. V was trimmed by 1 base and J by 0 bases, leaving 7 bases between them. The CDR3 spans 14 residues. In germline, CDR1 is SQVTM, CDR2 ANQGSEA. CDR3 amino acids: CSVEGVGSYNEQFF. CDR3 DNA: TGCAGCGTTGAAGGGGTAGGCTCCTACAATGAGCAGTTCTTC.

The table lists this clone with a count of one. This rearrangement joins TRBV25-1 to TRBJ1-2; D perhaps matches TRBD1 (5 bases). Germline-derived CDR1 and CDR2 are MGHDK and SYGVNS. The V and J ends lost 7 bases and 4 bases respectively, with 25 bases between them. The CDR3 has 17 amino acids. The CDR3 coding sequence is TGTGCCAGCAACCCCGGGGCAGGGTCCCCGCTAGGCTATGGCTACACCTTC. This sequence encodes CASNPGAGSPLGYGYTF.

The J gene is TRBJ2-7, the V gene TRBV19; 7 bases are a match to TRBD1. J was trimmed by 1 base and V by 6 bases; bases with no gene match: 6. The germline gives CDR1 LNHDA, CDR2 SQIVND (reference sequence). The CDR3 is 14 amino acids. The CDR3 here is CASSAWGQSYEQYF. In nucleotides, the CDR3 is TGTGCCAGTAGCGCGTGGGGACAGTCCTACGAGCAGTACTTC.

As regards this clone: Different DNA sequences within this sample yield the same CDR3. The chain has TRBV12-3 or TRBV12-4 and TRBJ1-2; TRBD1 matches 7 bases. CDR3 length: 13 amino acids. The trim removed 5 bases at V and 4 bases at J, leaving 4 bases unmatched. CDR3 DNA: TGTGCCAGCAGTCCTGGGACAGCCTATGGCTACACCTTC. Translation gives CASSPGTAYGYTF.

The V call is TRBV6-5, the J call TRBJ1-2; possible D gene TRBD1, 6 bases. The germline V and J ends were trimmed by 10 bases and 1 base, with 10 bases remaining between them. Per germline, CDR1 MNHEY and CDR2 SVGAGI. CDR3 length: 12 amino acids. The CDR3 bases are TGTGCCACACAGGGAAATAACTATGGCTACACCTTC. Translating gives CATQGNNYGYTF.

V is TRBV7-2 and J is TRBJ1-2; D gene ambiguous. CDR3 size: 15 residues. The V and J ends lost 5 bases and 7 bases respectively, with 20 bases between them. In germline, CDR1 is SGHTA, CDR2 FQGNSA. CDR3 DNA: TGTGCCAGCAGCGAGCAGACGGGCCAAAAGGGTGGCTACACCTTC. Translated: CASSEQTGQKGGYTF. Full variable domain (outside the CDR3, taken from reference TRBV7-2 and TRBJ1-2): GAGVSQSPSNKVTEKGKDVELRCDPISGHTALYWYRQSLGQGLEFLIYFQGNSAPDKSGLPSDRFSAERTGGSVSTLTIQRTQQEDSAVYLCASSEQTGQKGGYTFGSGTRLTVV.

The chain joins TRBV7-2 to TRBJ2-3, with D unclear. This CDR3 has 12 amino acids. From germline, CDR1 is SGHTA and CDR2 FQGNSA. The germline V and J ends were trimmed by 1 base and 2 bases, with 1 base remaining between them. Written as DNA, the CDR3 is TGTGCCAGCAGCTTAGACACAGATACGCAGTATTTT. Translation: CASSLDTDTQYF.